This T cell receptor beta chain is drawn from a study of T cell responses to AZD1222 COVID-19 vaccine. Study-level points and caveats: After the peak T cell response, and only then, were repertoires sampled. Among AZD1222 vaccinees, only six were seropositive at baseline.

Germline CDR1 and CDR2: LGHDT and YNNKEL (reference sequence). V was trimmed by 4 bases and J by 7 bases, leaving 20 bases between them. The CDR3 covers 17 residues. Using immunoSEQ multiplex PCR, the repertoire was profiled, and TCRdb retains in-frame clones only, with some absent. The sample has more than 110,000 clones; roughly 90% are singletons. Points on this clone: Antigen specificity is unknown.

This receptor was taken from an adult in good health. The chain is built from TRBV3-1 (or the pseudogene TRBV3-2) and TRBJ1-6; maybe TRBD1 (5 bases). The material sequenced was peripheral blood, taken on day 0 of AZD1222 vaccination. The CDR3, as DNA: TGTGCCAGCAGCCCCCCTTCAGGAGGGGCGGGAAATTCACCCCTCCACTTT. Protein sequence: CASSPPSGGAGNSPLHF.